This T cell receptor (beta chain) was sequenced in a study of cytomegalovirus exposure and HLA in healthy donors. General study results and limits: Rare TCR sequences predominated, though certain public TCRs were found in many donors.

Assay used: immunoSEQ multiplex PCR; TCRdb lists only in-frame clones, some missing. The repertoire includes some 170,000 clones, about 83% of them detected once, and approximately 1.5% sits in the top ten. CDR3 size: 15 residues. Germline V gene sequence: CDR1 MGHRA, CDR2 YSYEKL. V shed 4 bases and J 1 base; nucleotides not matched to a gene: 4. The table lists this clone with a few counts. Its specificity is unknown. This chain links TRBV4-1 with TRBJ1-5, with 7 bases fitting TRBD1. The sequence came from a woman aged 25 to 45 in good health and CMV-seronegative. Input material: PBMCs. CDR3 loop: CASSLNRGSNQPQHF. CDR3 nucleotides: TGCGCCAGCAGCCTTAACAGGGGAAGCAATCAGCCCCAGCATTTT.